This entry features one T cell receptor (beta chain) sequence. All donors came from Russia, were Caucasian and healthy, and spanned ages roughly 6 to 100. The sample originates from a study of blood T cells in healthy people across ages. PCR was performed a second time for about 7 to 11 cycles using a sample-barcoded 5' primer and a J-beta primer mix. Every cDNA molecule carried a tag from a template-switch adaptor bearing 12 random nucleotides. Each sample yielded at least 3 million CDR3-containing paired-end reads. In TCRdb, the 5' RACE reads were re-called with MiXCR into one record per CDR3 protein. This table has 550,000 to 600,000 distinct CDR3 sequences, under 55% appearing once. CDR3 size: 19 residues. Germline values: CDR1 SGHTA, CDR2 FQGTGA. J gave up 0 bases and V 4 bases, and 8 bases lay outside the gene matches.

The rearrangement joins TRBV7-3 to TRBJ2-6, with TRBD1 matching over 11 bases. This clonotype was obtained from an elderly man in good health. The material sequenced was blood. CDR3: CASSSLGTGGFSGANVLTF. The CDR3, as DNA: TGTGCCAGCAGCTCCCTAGGGACAGGGGGTTTCTCTGGGGCCAACGTCCTGACTTTC.